The rows below give T cell receptor beta chains drawn from one sample of a study of CD4 T cells in relation to SARS-CoV-2 and coronaviruses. The repertoire was sequenced with immunoSEQ multiplex PCR; TCRdb's copy has only in-frame clones and lacks some. The sample has 9,500 to 13,000 clones; around 86% are singletons. Input material: naive CD4+ T cells from PBMCs. These receptors were taken from an adult with COVID-19. Both conserved end residues are part of each CDR3. D genes are given only for firm matches. Clone size is given for some rows only: seen once, a few or many times, or a class if the clone is expanded.

>TRBJ2-3|NA|TRBV27|NA
CASRGMGGGRADTQYF
TGTGCCAGCAGGGGGATGGGGGGAGGTAGGGCAGATACGCAGTATTTT
>TRBJ2-7|NA|TRBV6-5|TRBD1
CASRTGPYEQYF
TGTGCCAGCAGGACAGGGCCCTACGAGCAGTACTTC
>TRBJ2-7|NA|TRBV10-3|NA
CAIHGGSENYEQYF
TGTGCCATCCACGGGGGATCGGAAAACTACGAGCAGTACTTC
>TRBJ2-5|NA|TRBV6-2/TRBV6-3|NA
CASSPLTPIRGTQYF
TGTGCCAGCAGTCCCCTCACCCCAATAAGAGGGACCCAGTACTTC
>TRBJ1-2|NA|TRBV27|TRBD1
CASSLFFRGQANYGYTF
TGTGCCAGCAGTTTATTTTTTAGGGGACAGGCTAACTATGGCTACACCTTC
>TRBJ2-2|once|TRBV7-9|TRBD1
CASSLFAGGDTGELFF
TGTGCCAGCAGCTTATTTGCAGGGGGCGACACCGGGGAGCTGTTTTTT
>TRBJ1-2|NA|TRBV28|NA
CASSSLRGLGYGYTF
TGTGCCAGCAGTTCGTTAAGGGGTCTCGGCTATGGCTACACCTTC
>TRBJ2-1|NA|TRBV4-1|TRBD2
CASSPTSGGPHEQFF
TGCGCCAGCAGCCCCACTAGCGGGGGGCCCCATGAGCAGTTCTTC
>TRBJ1-2|NA|TRBV3-1/TRBV3-2|NA
CASSQGAFSNYGYTF
TGTGCCAGCAGCCAAGGGGCCTTTTCTAACTATGGCTACACCTTC
>TRBJ2-7|NA|TRBV6-5|TRBD1
CASRAGTASYEQYF
TGTGCCAGCCGCGCCGGGACAGCCTCCTACGAGCAGTACTTC
>TRBJ1-1|NA|TRBV10-3|NA
CAISESTSRAAGTEAFF
TGTGCCATCAGTGAGTCGACTTCGAGGGCTGCGGGAACTGAAGCTTTCTTT
>TRBJ1-5|NA|TRBV7-2|NA
CASSPDSSNQPQHF
TGTGCCAGCAGCCCGGACAGTAGCAATCAGCCCCAGCATTTT
>TRBJ1-2|few|TRBV9|NA
CASSPTGYGYTF
TGTGCCAGCAGCCCGACAGGATATGGCTACACCTTC
>TRBJ2-6|NA|TRBV5-1|NA
CASSLGTAGANVLTF
TGCGCCAGCAGCTTGGGGACAGCTGGGGCCAACGTCCTGACTTTC
>TRBJ1-3|NA|TRBV19|NA
CASSYDQTTVGNTIYF
TGTGCCAGTAGCTACGACCAAACGACAGTTGGAAACACCATATATTTT
>TRBJ1-6|NA|TRBV19|TRBD1
CASSIEDRGNSPLHF
TGTGCCAGTAGTATAGAAGACAGGGGAAATTCACCCCTCCACTTT
>TRBJ2-7|NA|TRBV28|TRBD1
CASSLRDSLSYEQYF
TGTGCCAGCAGTCTCCGGGACAGCCTATCCTACGAGCAGTACTTC
>TRBJ2-3|NA|TRBV5-1|NA
CASSPRRPGGPDTQYF
TGCGCCAGCAGCCCGAGAAGGCCCGGGGGCCCAGATACGCAGTATTTT
>TRBJ1-2|NA|TRBV6-5|NA
CASRSDRLANYGYTF
TGTGCCAGCAGATCAGACAGGTTAGCTAACTATGGCTACACCTTC
>TRBJ2-7|NA|TRBV5-8|TRBD1
CAGWTGGADGYEQYF
TGTGCCGGATGGACAGGGGGCGCCGATGGCTACGAGCAGTACTTC
>TRBJ2-1|NA|TRBV5-1|TRBD2
CASSLSTGGINEQFF
TGCGCCAGCAGCTTGTCCACGGGGGGAATAAATGAGCAGTTCTTC
>TRBJ2-7|NA|TRBV24-1|TRBD1
CATSEAGTGAYEQYF
TGTGCCACCAGTGAGGCCGGGACAGGGGCCTACGAGCAGTACTTC
>TRBJ1-4|NA|TRBV7-6|NA
CASSLEFLAGVREKLFF
TGTGCCAGCAGCTTAGAGTTTTTAGCCGGGGTGCGTGAAAAACTGTTTTTT
>TRBJ1-5|once|TRBV11-2|TRBD1
CASSSGQVSGQPQHF
TGTGCCAGCAGCTCGGGACAGGTTAGCGGTCAGCCCCAGCATTTT
>TRBJ1-6|NA|TRBV6-5|NA
CASSPPGASGSPLHF
TGTGCCAGCAGCCCCCCGGGGGCGAGTGGATCACCCCTCCACTTT
>TRBJ2-3|NA|TRBV6-4|TRBD2
CASSVTSGGVTDTQYF
TGTGCCAGCAGTGTGACTAGCGGGGGGGTCACAGATACGCAGTATTTT
>TRBJ2-1|NA|TRBV4-3|NA
CASSQGGSYNEQFF
TGCGCCAGCAGCCAAGGAGGGTCCTACAATGAGCAGTTCTTC
>TRBJ1-2|NA|TRBV3-1/TRBV3-2|NA
CASSHGGKGGYTF
TGTGCCAGCAGCCATGGGGGGAAGGGTGGCTACACCTTC
>TRBJ2-3|NA|TRBV19|NA
CASGTSSTQYF
TGTGCCAGTGGCACTAGCAGTACGCAGTATTTT
>TRBJ2-7|NA|TRBV28|NA
CASSFQQGHEQYF
TGTGCCAGCAGTTTCCAACAGGGTCACGAGCAGTACTTC
>TRBJ1-5|few|TRBV5-5|NA
CASSLASGSHQPQHF
TGTGCCAGCAGCTTGGCTTCGGGATCTCATCAGCCCCAGCATTTT
>TRBJ2-7|NA|TRBV5-1|NA
CASSSAGATYEQYF
TGCGCCAGCAGCTCGGCAGGGGCCACCTACGAGCAGTACTTC
>TRBJ2-1|NA|TRBV7-3|TRBD1
CASSSDRGSYNEQFF
TGTGCCAGCAGCTCGGACAGGGGGTCCTACAATGAGCAGTTCTTC
>TRBJ1-4|NA|TRBV7-2|NA
CASSPDRAEKLFF
TGTGCCAGCAGCCCGGACCGGGCTGAAAAACTGTTTTTT
>TRBJ1-6|NA|TRBV5-1|TRBD1
CASGTGGGSPLHF
TGCGCCAGCGGGACAGGGGGCGGCTCACCCCTCCACTTT
>TRBJ2-7|NA|TRBV11-3|TRBD2
CASSHGTSGLQYF
TGTGCCAGCAGCCACGGGACTAGCGGGTTGCAGTACTTC
>TRBJ2-6|NA|TRBV6-5|NA
CASRPMSGKANVLTF
TGTGCCAGCAGGCCAATGTCGGGGAAGGCCAACGTCCTGACTTTC
>TRBJ1-1|NA|TRBV28|NA
CASSSTGLTEAFF
TGTGCCAGCAGCAGTACAGGGTTGACTGAAGCTTTCTTT
>TRBJ2-3|NA|TRBV7-2|TRBD2
CASSHSSGGASIDTQYF
TGTGCCAGCAGCCACTCTAGCGGGGGGGCCTCGATAGATACGCAGTATTTT
>TRBJ2-1|few|TRBV7-9|TRBD1
CASSLEGKGANEQFF
TGTGCCAGCAGCTTAGAGGGTAAGGGGGCCAATGAGCAGTTCTTC
>TRBJ1-4|NA|TRBV5-4|NA
CASRNSPTNEKLFF
TGTGCCAGCAGGAACAGCCCAACTAATGAAAAACTGTTTTTT
>TRBJ1-2|NA|TRBV9|TRBD1
CASSVGRGPRGYTF
TGTGCCAGCAGCGTAGGCAGGGGGCCCCGGGGCTACACCTTC
>TRBJ1-2|once|TRBV7-2|TRBD1
CASSSRQGPRNGYTF
TGTGCCAGCAGCTCCAGACAGGGACCTCGTAACGGCTACACCTTC
>TRBJ2-5|NA|TRBV18|TRBD2
CASSPIAGGPETQYF
TGTGCCAGCTCACCAATAGCGGGGGGGCCGGAGACCCAGTACTTC
>TRBJ2-7|NA|TRBV3-1/TRBV3-2|NA
CASSRRGGAQSYEQYF
TGTGCCAGCAGCCGGCGGGGTGGGGCCCAATCCTACGAGCAGTACTTC
>TRBJ1-1|NA|TRBV25-1|TRBD1
CASSVRLQGPSTEAFF
TGTGCCAGCAGTGTCCGCTTACAGGGGCCCAGCACTGAAGCTTTCTTT
>TRBJ1-1|NA|TRBV7-2|NA
CASSPRVSTEAFF
TGTGCCAGCAGCCCCCGGGTTAGCACTGAAGCTTTCTTT
>TRBJ2-2|NA|TRBV3-1/TRBV3-2|TRBD2
CASSPSGVVAGELFF
TGTGCCAGCAGTCCAAGCGGGGTGGTCGCCGGGGAGCTGTTTTTT